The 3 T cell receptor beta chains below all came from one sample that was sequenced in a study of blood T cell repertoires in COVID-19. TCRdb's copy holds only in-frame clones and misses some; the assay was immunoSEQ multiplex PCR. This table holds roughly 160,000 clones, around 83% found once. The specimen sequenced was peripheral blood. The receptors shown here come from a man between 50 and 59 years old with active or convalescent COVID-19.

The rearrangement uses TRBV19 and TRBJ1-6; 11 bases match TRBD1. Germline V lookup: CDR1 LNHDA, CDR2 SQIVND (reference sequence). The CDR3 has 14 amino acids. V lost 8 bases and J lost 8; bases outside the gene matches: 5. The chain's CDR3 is CASGQGALDSPLHF. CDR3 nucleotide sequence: TGTGCCAGTGGACAGGGGGCTTTGGATTCACCCCTCCACTTT.

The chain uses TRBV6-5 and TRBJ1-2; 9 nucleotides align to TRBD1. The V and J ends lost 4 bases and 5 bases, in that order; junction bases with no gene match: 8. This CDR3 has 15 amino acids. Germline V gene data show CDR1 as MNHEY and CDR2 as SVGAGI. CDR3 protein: CASSWEQGAQYGYTF. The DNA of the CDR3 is TGTGCCAGCAGTTGGGAACAGGGGGCACAATATGGCTACACCTTC.

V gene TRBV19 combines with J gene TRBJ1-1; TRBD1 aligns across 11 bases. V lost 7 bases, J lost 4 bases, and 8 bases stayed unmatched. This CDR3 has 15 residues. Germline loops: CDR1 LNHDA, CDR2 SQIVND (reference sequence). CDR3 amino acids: CASKSEGTGGTEAFF. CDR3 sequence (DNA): TGTGCCAGTAAGTCGGAGGGGACAGGGGGCACTGAAGCTTTCTTT. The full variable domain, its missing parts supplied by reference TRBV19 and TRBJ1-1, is DGGITQSPKYLFRKEGQNVTLSCEQNLNHDAMYWYRQDPGQGLRLIYYSQIVNDFQKGDIAEGYSVSREKKESFPLTVTSAQKNPTAFYLCASKSEGTGGTEAFFGQGTRLTVV.